This TCR beta chain was profiled in a study of CD8 T cells in Susac syndrome. When the RNA was reverse transcribed, random hexamers were used with an input of about 0.5 to 1 ug. MiXCR, run by TCRdb on the immunoSEQ multiplex PCR reads, gives a single entry per CDR3 protein. The sample includes 160,000 or so distinct CDR3 sequences, roughly 94% of them seen just once. The controls were healthy donors who were matched for age and sex. V dropped 4 bases and J dropped 7 bases, with 14 bases sitting between them. CDR1 and CDR2 (germline): SGDLS, YYNGEE. The CDR3 loop spans 13 amino acids. The TCR originated in a human donor in good health. Specimen: CD4+ T cells from PBMCs. This sequence joins TRBV9 and TRBJ2-5, with a tentative D call TRBD2 (7 bases). CDR3 region: CASSRGGVATQYF. The CDR3, as DNA: TGTGCCAGCAGCAGGGGGGGTGTGGCGACCCAGTACTTC.